This T cell receptor beta chain came from a study of blood T cell repertoires in COVID-19. CDR1 and CDR2 (germline): KGHSH, LQKENI. The CDR3 sequence is 17 residues long. The junction had 8 bases not matched to a gene; V was cut back by 3 bases and J by 1 base. Assay used: immunoSEQ multiplex PCR; TCRdb lists only in-frame clones, some missing. The data contain fewer than 250,000 clones, about 85% of them singletons. Specimen: peripheral blood. This receptor was identified in a man in his sixties or seventies with acute or convalescent COVID-19. The chain recombines TRBV18 with TRBJ2-2; 7 nucleotides align to TRBD1. CDR3 nucleotides: TGTGCCAGCTCACCCCGACAGGGACGGGGGAACACCGGGGAGCTGTTTTTT. Its protein product is CASSPRQGRGNTGELFF.